The TCR beta chain described here comes from a study of PD-L1 blockade in urothelial cancer. About the study: Of prior chemotherapy regimens, patients had received between 0 and 3.

CDR1 is KGHSH, CDR2 LQKENI, per germline. V lost 1 base, J lost 6 bases, and 10 bases lay in between. The CDR3 runs 14 residues. Anywhere from 1 to 8 samples came from each patient, spanning pretreatment and on-treatment. The authors spiked synthetic TCR analog templates into each PCR. TCRdb's copy holds only in-frame clones and misses some; the assay was immunoSEQ multiplex PCR. The profile shows about 30,000 clones, approximately 79% of them singletons. This sequence joins TRBV18 and TRBJ2-1, with unresolved D. Sequenced material: PBMCs, taken around atezolizumab (anti-PD-L1) treatment. This TCR derives from a man aged 45-65 years with urothelial cancer. The CDR3 DNA follows: TGTGCCAGCTCACCACTGGGCTCTGGCAATGAGCAGTTCTTC. It yields the protein CASSPLGSGNEQFF.